The rows below give T cell receptor beta chains drawn from one sample of a study of T cells in Graves' hyperthyroidism and ophthalmopathy. TCRdb analysed the multiplex PCR reads with MiXCR anew, one entry per CDR3 protein. There are around 250,000 distinct CDR3 sequences in the sample; around 15% occur only once, and around 28% lies in the top ten. Sequencing was done on a sample of blood. These receptors were obtained from a woman in her late teens or twenties with Graves' ophthalmopathy. Both conserved end residues are part of each CDR3. The D gene is left open where the match is weak. Sizes are listed as how often the clone was seen (once, few, many) or a class if it is expanded.

v_gene	d_gene	j_gene	abundance	len	CDR3aa	CDR3nt
TRBV6-1	NA	TRBJ1-2	many	14	CASSENLTRDRYTF	TGTGCCAGCAGTGAAAATCTTACAAGAGATCGCTACACCTTC
TRBV5-5	TRBD2	TRBJ2-7	many	14	CASSLAPSGFEQYF	TGTGCCAGCAGCTTGGCCCCTAGCGGGTTCGAGCAGTACTTC
TRBV20-1	TRBD1	TRBJ1-6	once	15	CSAREPGTGNSPLHF	TGCAGTGCTAGAGAACCCGGGACAGGCAATTCACCCCTCCACTTT
TRBV20-1	TRBD2	TRBJ2-1	many	16	CSARDRTSGSYNEQFF	TGCAGTGCTAGAGATAGGACTAGCGGGTCCTACAATGAGCAGTTCTTC
TRBV29-1	TRBD2	TRBJ2-1	many	16	CSLEPGLAGGTGEQFF	TGCAGCCTAGAACCGGGACTAGCGGGAGGGACCGGTGAGCAGTTCTTC
TRBV4-2	TRBD2	TRBJ2-7	many	17	CASSQEIGLAASYEQYF	TGTGCCAGCAGCCAAGAAATTGGACTAGCGGCCTCCTACGAGCAGTACTTC
TRBV20-1	NA	TRBJ2-7	few	13	CSARDASSYEQYF	TGCAGTGCTAGAGACGCCAGCTCCTACGAGCAGTACTTC
TRBV19	NA	TRBJ2-7	many	18	CASSIGLRSSGRPYEQYF	TGTGCCAGTAGTATAGGTCTTCGGTCCTCAGGGCGCCCCTACGAGCAGTACTTC
TRBV11-2	TRBD2	TRBJ2-1	once	17	CASTKVPSGRAGDEQFF	TGTGCCAGCACCAAGGTCCCTAGCGGGAGGGCCGGTGATGAGCAGTTCTTC
TRBV29-1	NA	TRBJ2-3	many	14	CSGTRGAPHSTQYF	TGCAGCGGCACTCGGGGGGCACCACATTCTACGCAGTATTTT
TRBV18	NA	TRBJ1-2	many	12	CASSPVVDGYTF	TGTGCCAGCTCACCCGTTGTGGATGGCTACACCTTC
TRBV5-1	TRBD2	TRBJ2-2	few	17	CASSSRTSGMFPGELFF	TGCGCCAGCAGCTCCCGGACTAGCGGGATGTTCCCCGGGGAGCTGTTTTTT
TRBV7-6	TRBD2	TRBJ2-3	many	16	CASSSWTSVAPDTQYF	TGTGCCAGCAGCTCCTGGACTAGCGTAGCTCCAGATACGCAGTATTTT